A single sample gave rise to the 20 T cell receptor beta chains below, sequenced in a study of brain T cells in children with intractable seizures. Produced via immunoSEQ multiplex PCR; TCRdb's table is partial and in-frame only. In the table there are a few hundred thousand clones, over 90% of which are singletons. Time point meaning: blood from clinic visit 5 months post-surgery; TSC patient then seizure free. The sample consisted of peripheral blood, taken 5 to 6 months after surgery. The receptors come from a boy under three years old with tuberous sclerosis and intractable seizures.

The genes are TRBV19 and TRBJ2-5; 8 positions match TRBD2. This CDR3 contains 13 residues. Germline V gives CDR1 LNHDA, CDR2 SQIVND (reference sequence). J gave up 5 bases and V 6 bases, and 5 bases lay outside the gene matches. CDR3 region: CASSPTSDETQYF. The CDR3 nucleotides are TGTGCCAGTAGCCCGACTAGCGACGAGACCCAGTACTTC.

The chain joins TRBV4-1 to TRBJ2-7; the D is unclear. CDR3 length: 14 residues. With 1 base removed from V and 2 bases from J, the gap between germline ends came to 9 bases. Looked up from germline, CDR1 is MGHRA and CDR2 is YSYEKL. CDR3 residues: CASSQVLEAYEQYF. For the CDR3, the DNA is TGCGCCAGCAGCCAAGTTTTGGAAGCCTACGAGCAGTACTTC.

This clone has a single count. J is TRBJ2-1 and V is TRBV27, with unresolved D. The CDR3 has 16 amino acids. Trimming shortened V by 0 bases and J by 6 bases, and 15 bases separated the two germline ends. Per germline, CDR1 MNHEY and CDR2 SMNVEV (reference sequence). The DNA for the CDR3 is TGTGCCAGCAGTTTATCGCTGGTCCCGTATCTCAATGAGCAGTTCTTC. Residues: CASSLSLVPYLNEQFF.

Comments on this clone: In the same sample, other DNA sequences code for this CDR3. This rearrangement joins TRBV12-3 or TRBV12-4 to TRBJ1-1, with unresolved D. Trimming took 2 bases from V and 1 from J, leaving 5 bases between them. The CDR3 consists of 13 residues. The chain's CDR3 is CASSLRGNTEAFF. Written as DNA, the CDR3 is TGTGCCAGCAGTTTACGGGGGAACACTGAAGCTTTCTTT.

The rearrangement uses TRBV18 and TRBJ1-5, with D maybe TRBD1 (5 bases). CDR3 size: 18 residues. Deletions cut 2 bases from V and 1 base from J, with 18 bases between. Germline V lookup: CDR1 KGHSH, CDR2 LQKENI. CDR3 amino acids: CASSPGGADQSSNQPQHF. In DNA, the CDR3 is TGTGCCAGCTCACCAGGGGGAGCGGACCAATCGAGCAATCAGCCCCAGCATTTT.

The chain links TRBV5-1 to TRBJ1-2, with a weak D call TRBD1 (5 bases). This CDR3 is built from 13 residues. Trimming cost V 4 bases and J 4 bases, with 11 bases left between them. Germline V lookup: CDR1 SGHRS, CDR2 YFSETQ. CDR3 sequence (DNA): TGCGCCAGCAGCCCGTTGAGGGGCTATGGCTACACCTTC. Amino acids: CASSPLRGYGYTF.

For the CDR3, the DNA is TGTGCCAGCAGCCATCTCTCTCCATACGAGCAGTACTTC. This encodes CASSHLSPYEQYF. The J gene is TRBJ2-7, the V gene TRBV3-1 (or the pseudogene TRBV3-2); D remains ambiguous. The V and J ends lost 3 bases and 4 bases respectively, with 10 bases between them. Germline-derived CDR1 and CDR2 are LGHDT and YNNKEL (reference sequence). The CDR3 runs 13 residues.

The J gene is TRBJ2-7, the V gene TRBV5-1; 9 bases agree with TRBD1. Germline V gene lookup returns CDR1 SGHRS and CDR2 YFSETQ. This CDR3 contains 15 residues. V was pared by 2 bases and J by 3 bases, with 6 bases of the junction left unmatched. The CDR3 here is CASSFYPGQGYEQYF. In nucleotides, the CDR3 is TGCGCCAGCAGCTTTTACCCGGGACAGGGCTACGAGCAGTACTTC.

V gene TRBV9 combines with J gene TRBJ2-3, with D perhaps being TRBD1 or TRBD2 (5 bases each). The CDR3 sequence is 16 residues long. The V gene lost 0 bases and the J gene lost 5 bases, with 16 bases spanning the gap. Germline CDR1 reads SGDLS; CDR2 reads YYNGEE. Here the CDR3 DNA reads TGTGCCAGCAGCGTAGAGGGCCGGTGGGGGATAGATACGCAGTATTTT. Its translation: CASSVEGRWGIDTQYF.

Here the CDR3 reads CASSPGLAGAADTQYF. The CDR3 region has the DNA TGTGCCAGCAGCCCCGGACTAGCGGGAGCAGCAGATACGCAGTATTTT. The V call is TRBV5-4, the J call TRBJ2-3; 13 nucleotides match TRBD2. The CDR3 loop spans 16 amino acids. Germline trimming cut 4 bases from V and 4 bases from J; bases unmatched to any gene: 6. Germline V gene data show CDR1 as SGHNT and CDR2 as YYREEE (reference sequence).

This rearrangement joins TRBV6-5 to TRBJ1-1; 7 bases map to TRBD1. V lost 3 bases and J lost 4; bases outside the gene matches: 5. The CDR3 consists of 14 residues. Germline V gives CDR1 MNHEY, CDR2 SVGAGI. The CDR3 protein is CASSYSTGTTEAFF. In nucleotides, the CDR3 is TGTGCCAGCAGTTATTCGACAGGGACCACTGAAGCTTTCTTT.

This clone was picked up one time. CDR3: CASSAYLGQVYEQYF. The DNA for the CDR3 is TGCGCCAGCAGCGCATACCTGGGACAGGTTTACGAGCAGTACTTC. The chain couples TRBV5-1 to TRBJ2-7, with 8 positions matching TRBD1. The CDR3 is 15 amino acids. Germline trimming cut 4 bases from V and 4 bases from J; bases unmatched to any gene: 10. Germline V gene data show CDR1 as SGHRS and CDR2 as YFSETQ.

This chain joins TRBV28 and TRBJ2-7; 10 positions agree with TRBD2. Germline loops: CDR1 MDHEN, CDR2 SYDVKM. V lost 6 bases to trimming and J lost 3 bases; unmatched junction nucleotides: 5. CDR3 length: 14 amino acids. CDR3 nucleotides: TGTGCCAGCAGCGATCCTAGCGGGAGCTACGAGCAGTACTTC. Its protein is CASSDPSGSYEQYF. The full variable domain, rest sourced from reference TRBV28 and TRBJ2-7, is DVKVTQSSRYLVKRTGEKVFLECVQDMDHENMFWYRQDPGLGLRLIYFSYDVKMKEKGDIPEGYSVSREKKERFSLILESASTNQTSMYLCASSDPSGSYEQYFGPGTRLTVT.

V is TRBV30 and J is TRBJ2-1; 8 positions agree with TRBD2. The CDR3 loop spans 15 amino acids. CDR1 and CDR2 from the germline V gene are GTSNPN and SVGIG (reference sequence). The V gene end was trimmed by 0 bases and the J gene end by 8 bases; junction bases not matched to a gene: 9. The CDR3 region has the DNA TGTGCCTGGAGTGTACTAGGGGCCGGGAGGGATGAGCAGTTCTTC. Its translation: CAWSVLGAGRDEQFF.

This clone was found a few times. The chain couples TRBV5-4 to TRBJ2-2; D gene uncertain. Germline CDR1 reads SGHNT; CDR2 reads YYREEE (reference sequence). V gave up 2 bases and J gave up 0 bases, with 5 bases separating them. The CDR3 has 14 amino acids. CDR3: CASSFLSNTGELFF. The DNA of the CDR3 is TGTGCCAGCAGCTTTCTGTCGAACACCGGGGAGCTGTTTTTT.

The J gene is TRBJ1-1, the V gene TRBV7-8; D perhaps matches TRBD1 (5 bases). The V gene's germline CDR1 is SGHVS and CDR2 FQNEAQ. This CDR3 region has 17 residues. V was shortened by 5 bases and J by 1 base, with 20 bases between the two germline ends. The CDR3 protein is CASSPLSREGTNTEAFF. CDR3 DNA: TGTGCCAGCAGCCCACTCTCTCGGGAGGGGACGAACACTGAAGCTTTCTTT.

V and J are TRBV27 and TRBJ2-6; 7 bases fit TRBD1. Germline V gives CDR1 MNHEY, CDR2 SMNVEV (reference sequence). The V gene end was trimmed by 8 bases and the J gene end by 2 bases; junction bases not matched to a gene: 0. This CDR3 spans 13 amino acids. The CDR3 region is CASQGAGANVLTF. CDR3 DNA sequence: TGTGCCAGCCAGGGGGCTGGGGCCAACGTCCTGACTTTC.

This CDR3 reads CASSRTGGPSNEQFF. Written as DNA, the CDR3 is TGTGCCAGCAGTAGGACGGGAGGGCCCTCCAATGAGCAGTTCTTC. The J gene is TRBJ2-1, the V gene TRBV6-5, with 8 bases matching TRBD2. The junction had 9 bases not matched to a gene; V was cut back by 5 bases and J by 6 bases. CDR1 and CDR2 (germline): MNHEY, SVGAGI. The CDR3 covers 15 residues.

The gene calls are TRBV6-4 and TRBJ1-5; TRBD1 matches 11 bases. Germline V gene lookup returns CDR1 MRHNA and CDR2 SNTAGT. The CDR3 spans 15 residues. The V gene end was trimmed by 6 bases and the J gene end by 5 bases; junction bases not matched to a gene: 6. The CDR3 region is CASSDPGQGDQPQHF. CDR3 DNA sequence: TGTGCCAGCAGCGATCCGGGACAGGGGGATCAGCCCCAGCATTTT.

V usage is TRBV6-1 and J usage is TRBJ1-5; unclear D gene. CDR3 length equals 15 residues. Germline values: CDR1 MNHNS, CDR2 SASEGT. V dropped 0 bases and J dropped 3 bases, with 9 bases sitting between them. Here the CDR3 DNA reads TGTGCCAGCAGTGAAGCGCGGGGAGTCAATCAGCCCCAGCATTTT. It translates to CASSEARGVNQPQHF.